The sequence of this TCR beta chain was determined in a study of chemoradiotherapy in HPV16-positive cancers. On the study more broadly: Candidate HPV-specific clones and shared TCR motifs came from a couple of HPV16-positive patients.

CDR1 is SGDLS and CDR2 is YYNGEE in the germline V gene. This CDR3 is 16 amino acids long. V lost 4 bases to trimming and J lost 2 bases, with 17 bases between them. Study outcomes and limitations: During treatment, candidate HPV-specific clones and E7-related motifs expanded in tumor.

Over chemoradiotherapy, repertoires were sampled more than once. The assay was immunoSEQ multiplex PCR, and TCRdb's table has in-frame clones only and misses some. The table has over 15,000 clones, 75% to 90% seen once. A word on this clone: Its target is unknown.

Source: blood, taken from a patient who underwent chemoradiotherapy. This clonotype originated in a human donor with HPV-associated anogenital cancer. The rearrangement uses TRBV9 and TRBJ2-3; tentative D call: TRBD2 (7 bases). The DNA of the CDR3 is TGTGCCAGCAGCCCCGGCGGGGGCTTTAACACAGATACGCAGTATTTT. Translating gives CASSPGGGFNTDTQYF.